This T cell receptor (beta chain) came from a study of cytomegalovirus exposure and HLA in healthy donors. Researchers ran the PCR with 60 Vbeta and 13 Jbeta primers. The method was immunoSEQ multiplex PCR; TCRdb's version includes in-frame clones alone and lacks a portion of them. The table includes 150,000 to 200,000 clones, roughly four fifths detected once. After removal of 5 bases from V and 9 bases from J, the junction contained 8 bases not matched to a gene. Per the germline V gene, CDR1 is SSHAT and CDR2 is FNYEAQ (reference sequence). The CDR3 extends over 14 amino acids. Sequenced input: PBMCs. The clonotype was recovered from a woman under 30 in good health and CMV-seropositive. The chain joins TRBV7-7 to TRBJ2-1; 9 nucleotides match TRBD2. DNA of the CDR3: TGTGCCAGCAGCCAAAGGCTACTAGCGGGTGAGCAGTTCTTC. Encoded protein: CASSQRLLAGEQFF.